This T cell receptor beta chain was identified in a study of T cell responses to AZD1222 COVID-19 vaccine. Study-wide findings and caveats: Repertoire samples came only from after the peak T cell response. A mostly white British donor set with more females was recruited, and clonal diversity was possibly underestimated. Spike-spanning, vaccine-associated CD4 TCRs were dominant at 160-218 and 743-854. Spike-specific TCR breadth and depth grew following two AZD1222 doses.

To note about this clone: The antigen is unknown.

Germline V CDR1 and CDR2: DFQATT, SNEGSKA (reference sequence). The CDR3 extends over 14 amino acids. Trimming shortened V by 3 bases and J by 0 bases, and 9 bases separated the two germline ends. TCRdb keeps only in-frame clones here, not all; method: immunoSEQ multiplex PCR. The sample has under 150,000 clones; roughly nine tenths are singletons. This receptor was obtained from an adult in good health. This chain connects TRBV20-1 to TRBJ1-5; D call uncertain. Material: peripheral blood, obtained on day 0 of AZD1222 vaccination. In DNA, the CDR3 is TGCAGTGCTAGTGGCAGAAATAGCAATCAGCCCCAGCATTTT. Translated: CSASGRNSNQPQHF.